This T cell receptor beta chain originates from a study of metastatic and nonmetastatic thyroid tumors. Study information: Across peripheral blood and tumor or nodule tissue samples taken from malignant and benign thyroid patients, the repertoires were compared with one another.

Study results and limitations: Relative to benign nodules, malignant thyroid tumors were reportedly characterized by significantly elevated TCR beta diversity in blood and tumor.

Before thyroid surgery, none of the patients had received any treatment. Source study methods: Built for papillary thyroid cancer, a distant-metastasis classifier drew on CDR3 differences across clinicopathological groups. TCRdb re-called clones from the PCR reads using MiXCR. V and J calls and clone size were set by TCRdb, not the authors. The sample gives 35,000 to 45,000 clones, about 12% of which show up once; approximately 8.7% is in the top ten. V lost 3 bases and J lost 2; bases outside the gene matches: 12. This CDR3 is 17 amino acids long. CDR1 and CDR2 from the germline V gene are SGHRS and YFSETQ. To note about this clone: Antigen specificity is unknown.

This clonotype was sampled from a male donor with papillary thyroid cancer or a benign thyroid nodule (not recorded which). Some clones in this sample may be carry-over from other donors' samples. Sequencing used blood. V usage is TRBV5-1 and J usage is TRBJ2-7; 9 positions agree with TRBD2. CDR3 bases: TGCGCCAGCAGCTCCTCTCCTAGCGGGAATATCCCCTACGAGCAGTACTTC. Translation: CASSSSPSGNIPYEQYF.